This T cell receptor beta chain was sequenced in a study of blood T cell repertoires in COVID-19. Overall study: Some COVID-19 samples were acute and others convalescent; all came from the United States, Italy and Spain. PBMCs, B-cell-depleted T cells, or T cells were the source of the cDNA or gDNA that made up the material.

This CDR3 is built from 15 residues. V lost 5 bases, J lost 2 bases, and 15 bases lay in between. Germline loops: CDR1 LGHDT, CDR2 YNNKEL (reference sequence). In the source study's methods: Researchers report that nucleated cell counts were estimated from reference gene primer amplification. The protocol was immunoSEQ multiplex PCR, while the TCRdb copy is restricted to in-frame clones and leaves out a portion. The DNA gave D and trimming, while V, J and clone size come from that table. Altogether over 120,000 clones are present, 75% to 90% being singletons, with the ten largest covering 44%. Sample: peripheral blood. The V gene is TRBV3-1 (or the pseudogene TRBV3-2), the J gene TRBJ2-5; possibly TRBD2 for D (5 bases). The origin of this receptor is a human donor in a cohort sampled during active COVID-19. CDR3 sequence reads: CASSSKGLPQETQYF. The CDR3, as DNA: TGTGCCAGCAGCTCTAAAGGACTGCCGCAAGAGACCCAGTACTTC.